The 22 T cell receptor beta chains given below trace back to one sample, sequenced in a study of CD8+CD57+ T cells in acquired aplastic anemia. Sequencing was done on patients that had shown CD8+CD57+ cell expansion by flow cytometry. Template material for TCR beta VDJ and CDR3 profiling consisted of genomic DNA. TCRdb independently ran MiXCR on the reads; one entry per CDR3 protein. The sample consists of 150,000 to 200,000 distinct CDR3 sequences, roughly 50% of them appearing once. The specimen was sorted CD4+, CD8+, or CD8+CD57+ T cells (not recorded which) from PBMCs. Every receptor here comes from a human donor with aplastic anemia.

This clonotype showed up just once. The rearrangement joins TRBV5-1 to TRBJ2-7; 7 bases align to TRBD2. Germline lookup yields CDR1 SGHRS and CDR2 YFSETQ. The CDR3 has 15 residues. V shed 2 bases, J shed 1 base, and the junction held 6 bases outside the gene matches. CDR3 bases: TGCGCCAGCAGCTTCGGGCTGGGGGGGTCCTACGAGCAGTACTTC. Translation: CASSFGLGGSYEQYF.

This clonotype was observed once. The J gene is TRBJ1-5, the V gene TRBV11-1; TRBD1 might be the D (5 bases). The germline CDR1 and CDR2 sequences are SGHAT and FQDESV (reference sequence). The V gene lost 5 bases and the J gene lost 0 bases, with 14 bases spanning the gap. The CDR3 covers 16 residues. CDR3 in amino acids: CASSPEQGHSNQPQHF. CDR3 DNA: TGTGCCAGCAGCCCGGAGCAGGGTCATAGCAATCAGCCCCAGCATTTT.

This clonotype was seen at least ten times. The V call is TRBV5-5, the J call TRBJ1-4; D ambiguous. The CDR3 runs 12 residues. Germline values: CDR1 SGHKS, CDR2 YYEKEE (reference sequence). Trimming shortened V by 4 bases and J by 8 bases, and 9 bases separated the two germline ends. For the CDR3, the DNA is TGTGCCAGCAGCGGGGTGGGGGAAAAACTGTTTTTT. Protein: CASSGVGEKLFF.

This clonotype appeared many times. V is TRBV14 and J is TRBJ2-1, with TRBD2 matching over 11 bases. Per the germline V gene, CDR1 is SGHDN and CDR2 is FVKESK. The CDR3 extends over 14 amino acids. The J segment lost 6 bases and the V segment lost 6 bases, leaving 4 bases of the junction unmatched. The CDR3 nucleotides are TGTGCCAGCAGTAAGACTAGCGGGGTCAATGAGCAGTTCTTC. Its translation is CASSKTSGVNEQFF.

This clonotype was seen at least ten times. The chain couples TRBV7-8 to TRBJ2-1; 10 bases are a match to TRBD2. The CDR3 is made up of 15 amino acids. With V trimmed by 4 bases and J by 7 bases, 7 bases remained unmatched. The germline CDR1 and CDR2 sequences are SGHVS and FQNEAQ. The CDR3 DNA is TGTGCCAGCAGCTCAGCGGGGGGGCCTCGAAATGAGCAGTTCTTC. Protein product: CASSSAGGPRNEQFF.

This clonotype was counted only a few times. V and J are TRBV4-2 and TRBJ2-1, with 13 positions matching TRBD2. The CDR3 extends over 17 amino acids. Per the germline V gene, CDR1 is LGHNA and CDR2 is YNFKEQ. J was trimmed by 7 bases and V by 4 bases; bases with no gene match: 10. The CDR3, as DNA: TGTGCCAGCAGCCCAGTACTAGCGGGGGGGCCTGAGAATGAGCAGTTCTTC. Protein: CASSPVLAGGPENEQFF.

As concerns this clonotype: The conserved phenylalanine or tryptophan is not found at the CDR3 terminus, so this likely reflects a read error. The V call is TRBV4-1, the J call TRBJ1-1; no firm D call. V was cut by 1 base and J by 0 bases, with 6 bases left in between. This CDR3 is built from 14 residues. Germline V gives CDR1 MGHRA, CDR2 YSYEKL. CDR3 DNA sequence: TGCGCCAGCAGCCAAGTACCCCTGAACACTGAAGCTTTCCTT. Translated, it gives CASSQVPLNTEAFL.

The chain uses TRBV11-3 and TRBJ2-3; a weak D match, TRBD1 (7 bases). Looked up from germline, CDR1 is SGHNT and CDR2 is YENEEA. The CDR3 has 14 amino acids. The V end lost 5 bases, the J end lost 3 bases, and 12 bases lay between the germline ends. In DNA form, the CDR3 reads TGTGCCAGCAGCATACCAGGGGGGACAGATACGCAGTATTTT. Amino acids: CASSIPGGTDTQYF.

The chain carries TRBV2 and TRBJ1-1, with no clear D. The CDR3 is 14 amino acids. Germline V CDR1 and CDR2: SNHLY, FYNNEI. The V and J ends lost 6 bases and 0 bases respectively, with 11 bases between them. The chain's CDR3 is CASSRGGMNTEAFF. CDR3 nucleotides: TGTGCCAGCAGCCGGGGTGGAATGAACACTGAAGCTTTCTTT.

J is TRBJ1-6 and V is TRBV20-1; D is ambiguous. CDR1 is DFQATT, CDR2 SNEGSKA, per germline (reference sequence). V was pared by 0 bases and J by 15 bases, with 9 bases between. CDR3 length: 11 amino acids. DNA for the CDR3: TGCAGTGCTAGAGATCAGGCAAACCTCCACTTT. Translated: CSARDQANLHF.

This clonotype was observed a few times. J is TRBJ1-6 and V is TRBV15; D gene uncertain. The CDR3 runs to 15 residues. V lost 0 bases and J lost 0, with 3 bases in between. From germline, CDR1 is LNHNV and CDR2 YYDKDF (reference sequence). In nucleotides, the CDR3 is TGTGCCACCAGCAGAGAATCCTCCTATAATTCACCCCTCCACTTT. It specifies CATSRESSYNSPLHF. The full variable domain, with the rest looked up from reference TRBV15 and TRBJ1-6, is DAMVIQNPRYQVTQFGKPVTLSCSQTLNHNVMYWYQQKSSQAPKLLFHYYDKDFNNEADTPDNFQSRRPNTSFCFLDIRSPGLGDTAMYLCATSRESSYNSPLHFGNGTRLTVT.

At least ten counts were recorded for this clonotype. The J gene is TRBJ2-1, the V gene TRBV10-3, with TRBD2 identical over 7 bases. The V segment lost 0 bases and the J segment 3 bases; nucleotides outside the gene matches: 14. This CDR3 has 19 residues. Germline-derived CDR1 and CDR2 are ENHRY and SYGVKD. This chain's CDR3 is CAISESALRAGLFYNEQFF. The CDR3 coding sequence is TGTGCCATCAGTGAGTCGGCCCTGAGGGCGGGACTATTCTACAATGAGCAGTTCTTC.

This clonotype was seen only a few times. This chain's CDR3 is CASSVYRLETQYF. The CDR3 DNA reads TGTGCCAGCAGTGTGTACAGGTTGGAGACCCAGTACTTC. The chain joins TRBV2 to TRBJ2-5; D possibly corresponds to TRBD1 (5 bases). V was pared by 4 bases and J by 5 bases, with 11 bases between. The CDR3 consists of 13 residues. CDR1 and CDR2 (germline): SNHLY, FYNNEI.

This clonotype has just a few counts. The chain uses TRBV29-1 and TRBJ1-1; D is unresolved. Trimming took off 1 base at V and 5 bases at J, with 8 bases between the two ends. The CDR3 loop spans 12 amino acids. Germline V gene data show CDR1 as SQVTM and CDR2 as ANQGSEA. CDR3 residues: CSVEGRNTEAFF. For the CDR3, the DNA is TGCAGCGTTGAAGGCCGGAATACTGAAGCTTTCTTT.

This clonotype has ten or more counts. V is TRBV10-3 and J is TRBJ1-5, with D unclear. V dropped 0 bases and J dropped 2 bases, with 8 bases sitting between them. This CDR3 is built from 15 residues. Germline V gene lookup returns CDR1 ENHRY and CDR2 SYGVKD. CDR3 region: CAISESEVRNQPQHF. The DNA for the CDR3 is TGTGCCATCAGTGAGTCGGAGGTTCGCAATCAGCCCCAGCATTTT.

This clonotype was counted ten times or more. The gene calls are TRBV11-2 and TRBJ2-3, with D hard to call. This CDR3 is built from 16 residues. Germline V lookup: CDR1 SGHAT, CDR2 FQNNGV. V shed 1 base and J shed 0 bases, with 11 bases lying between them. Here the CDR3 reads CASSLGLAASTDTQYF. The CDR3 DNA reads TGTGCCAGCAGCTTAGGTCTCGCGGCTAGCACAGATACGCAGTATTTT.

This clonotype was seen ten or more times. CDR3 nucleotide sequence: TGTGCCAGTAGTTATAACGGCATGGGCTCGAGCTCCTATAATTCACCCCTCCACTTT. This sequence encodes CASSYNGMGSSSYNSPLHF. The rearrangement links TRBV19 to TRBJ1-6; D unresolved. V was trimmed by 5 bases and J by 0 bases, leaving 20 bases between them. The CDR3 loop spans 19 amino acids. Germline CDR1 reads LNHDA; CDR2 reads SQIVND (reference sequence).

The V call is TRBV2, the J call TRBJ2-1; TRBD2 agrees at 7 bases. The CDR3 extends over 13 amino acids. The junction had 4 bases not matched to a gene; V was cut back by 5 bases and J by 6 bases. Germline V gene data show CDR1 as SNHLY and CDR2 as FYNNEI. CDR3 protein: CASSYTGGNEQFF. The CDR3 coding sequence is TGTGCCAGCAGTTACACGGGAGGCAATGAGCAGTTCTTC.

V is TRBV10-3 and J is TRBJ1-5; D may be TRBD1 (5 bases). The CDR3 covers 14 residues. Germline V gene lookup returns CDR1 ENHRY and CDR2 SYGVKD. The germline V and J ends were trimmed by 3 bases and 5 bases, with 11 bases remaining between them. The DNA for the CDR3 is TGTGCCATCAGTGACGACAGCCTCTATCAGCCCCAGCATTTT. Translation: CAISDDSLYQPQHF.

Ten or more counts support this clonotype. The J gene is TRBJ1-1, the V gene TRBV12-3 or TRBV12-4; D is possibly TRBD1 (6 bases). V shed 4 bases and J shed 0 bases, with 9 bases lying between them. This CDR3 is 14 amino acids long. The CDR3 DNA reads TGTGCCAGCAGTTCTCGGACAGTGAACACTGAAGCTTTCTTT. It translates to CASSSRTVNTEAFF.

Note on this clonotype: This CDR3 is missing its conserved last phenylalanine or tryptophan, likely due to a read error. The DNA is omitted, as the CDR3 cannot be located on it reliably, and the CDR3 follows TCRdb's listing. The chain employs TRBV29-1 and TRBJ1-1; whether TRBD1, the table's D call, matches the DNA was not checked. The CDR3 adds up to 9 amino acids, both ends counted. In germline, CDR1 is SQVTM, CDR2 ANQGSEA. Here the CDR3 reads CSVDSGGMI.

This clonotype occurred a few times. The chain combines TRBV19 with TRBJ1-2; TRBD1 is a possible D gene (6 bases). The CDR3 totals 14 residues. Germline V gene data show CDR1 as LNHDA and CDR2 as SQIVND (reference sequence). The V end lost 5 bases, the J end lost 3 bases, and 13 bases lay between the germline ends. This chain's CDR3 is CASSAWTDDYGYTF. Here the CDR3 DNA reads TGTGCCAGTAGTGCCTGGACAGATGACTATGGCTACACCTTC.